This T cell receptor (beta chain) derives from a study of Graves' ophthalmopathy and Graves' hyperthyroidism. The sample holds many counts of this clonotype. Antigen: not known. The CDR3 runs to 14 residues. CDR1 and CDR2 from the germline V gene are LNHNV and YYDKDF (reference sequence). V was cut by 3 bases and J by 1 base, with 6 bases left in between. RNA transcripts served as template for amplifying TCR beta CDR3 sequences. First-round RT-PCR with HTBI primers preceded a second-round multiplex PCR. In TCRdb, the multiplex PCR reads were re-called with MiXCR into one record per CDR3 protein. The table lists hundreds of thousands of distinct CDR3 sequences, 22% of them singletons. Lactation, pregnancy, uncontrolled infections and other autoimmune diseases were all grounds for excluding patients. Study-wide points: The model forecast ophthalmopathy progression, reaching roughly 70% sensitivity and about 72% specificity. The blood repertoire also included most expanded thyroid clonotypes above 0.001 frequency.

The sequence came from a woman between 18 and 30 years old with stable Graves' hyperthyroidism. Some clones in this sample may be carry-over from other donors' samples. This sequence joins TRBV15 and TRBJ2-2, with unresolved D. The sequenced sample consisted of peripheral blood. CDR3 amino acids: CATSRGWNTGELFF. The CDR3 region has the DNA TGTGCCACCAGCAGGGGGTGGAACACCGGGGAGCTGTTTTTT.